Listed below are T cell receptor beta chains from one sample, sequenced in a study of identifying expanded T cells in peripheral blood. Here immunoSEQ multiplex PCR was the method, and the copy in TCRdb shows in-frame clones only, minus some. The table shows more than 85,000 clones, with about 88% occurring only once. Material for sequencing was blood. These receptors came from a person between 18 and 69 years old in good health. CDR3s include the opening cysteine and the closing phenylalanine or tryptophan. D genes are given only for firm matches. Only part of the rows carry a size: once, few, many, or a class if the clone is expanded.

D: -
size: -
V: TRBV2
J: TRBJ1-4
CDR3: CASSEALGQGDEKLFF
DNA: TGTGCCAGCAGTGAAGCGCTGGGGCAGGGTGACGAAAAACTGTTTTTT

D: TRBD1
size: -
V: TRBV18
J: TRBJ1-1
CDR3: CASSPLQGRKGTEAFF
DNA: TGTGCCAGCTCACCGCTACAGGGGAGGAAAGGCACTGAAGCTTTCTTT

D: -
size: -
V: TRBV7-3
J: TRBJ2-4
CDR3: CASSPGTGNIQYF
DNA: TGTGCCAGCAGCCCGGGGACGGGAAACATTCAGTACTTC

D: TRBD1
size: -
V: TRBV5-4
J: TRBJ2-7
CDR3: CASSFPTGAYEQYF
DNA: TGTGCCAGCAGCTTCCCCACAGGGGCCTACGAGCAGTACTTC

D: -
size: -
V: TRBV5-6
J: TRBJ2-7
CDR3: CASSLRDGLAEQYF
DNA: TGTGCCAGCAGCTTGAGGGACGGGCTCGCCGAGCAGTACTTC

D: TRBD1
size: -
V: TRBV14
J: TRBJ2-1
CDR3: CASSQRQGVGNEQFF
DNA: TGTGCCAGCAGCCAACGACAGGGTGTAGGCAATGAGCAGTTCTTC

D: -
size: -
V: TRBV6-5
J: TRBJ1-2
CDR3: CASRTPRSYGYTF
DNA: TGTGCCAGCAGGACACCACGTAGCTATGGCTACACCTTC

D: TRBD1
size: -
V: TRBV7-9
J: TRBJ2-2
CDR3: CASSLTGPTGELFF
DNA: TGTGCCAGCAGCTTGACAGGGCCCACCGGGGAGCTGTTTTTT

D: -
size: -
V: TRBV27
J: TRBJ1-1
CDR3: CASTSGGSTEAFF
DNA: TGTGCCAGCACATCAGGCGGGAGCACTGAAGCTTTCTTT

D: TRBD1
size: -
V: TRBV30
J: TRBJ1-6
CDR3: CAWTGQGNSPLHF
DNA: TGTGCCTGGACCGGACAGGGCAATTCACCCCTCCACTTT

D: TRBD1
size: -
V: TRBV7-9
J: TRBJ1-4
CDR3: CASSLAGGGESLFF
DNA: TGTGCCAGCAGCTTAGCAGGGGGCGGTGAGTCACTGTTTTTT

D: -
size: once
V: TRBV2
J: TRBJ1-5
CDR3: CASGTRGGNQPQHF
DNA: TGTGCCAGCGGGACCCGGGGGGGCAATCAGCCCCAGCATTTT

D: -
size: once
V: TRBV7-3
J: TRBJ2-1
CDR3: CASSLYSGSYNEQFF
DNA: TGTGCCAGCAGCTTATACTCGGGCTCCTACAATGAGCAGTTCTTC

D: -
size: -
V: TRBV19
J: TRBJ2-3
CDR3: CASSISSASTDTQYF
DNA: TGTGCCAGTAGTATAAGTAGCGCAAGCACAGATACGCAGTATTTT

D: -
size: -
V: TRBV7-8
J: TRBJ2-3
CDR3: CASSLGDWDTQYF
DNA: TGTGCCAGCAGCTTAGGCGATTGGGATACGCAGTATTTT

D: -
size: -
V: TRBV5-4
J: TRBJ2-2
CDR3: CASSLQQPNTGELFF
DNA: TGTGCCAGCAGCTTGCAACAGCCGAACACCGGGGAGCTGTTTTTT

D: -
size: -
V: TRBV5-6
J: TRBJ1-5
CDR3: CASSISGIPNQPQHF
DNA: TGTGCCAGCAGCATTTCCGGGATCCCGAATCAGCCCCAGCATTTT

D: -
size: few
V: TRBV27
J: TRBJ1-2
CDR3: CASSLTGDGGYTF
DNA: TGTGCCAGCAGTTTGACGGGGGATGGAGGCTACACCTTC

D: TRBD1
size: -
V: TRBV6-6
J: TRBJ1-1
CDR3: CASWDQGQGATEAFF
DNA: TGTGCCAGCTGGGATCAGGGACAGGGGGCCACTGAAGCTTTCTTT

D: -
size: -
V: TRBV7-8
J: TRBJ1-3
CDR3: CASSLVTRAGNTIYF
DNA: TGTGCCAGCAGCTTAGTCACCAGGGCTGGAAACACCATATATTTT

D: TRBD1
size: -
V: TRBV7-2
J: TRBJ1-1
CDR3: CASSIRDRGRWNTEAFF
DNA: TGTGCCAGCAGCATACGGGACAGGGGGCGCTGGAACACTGAAGCTTTCTTT

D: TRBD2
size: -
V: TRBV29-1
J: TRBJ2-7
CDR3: CSAIPGTSGVYEQYF
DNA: TGCAGCGCCATTCCCGGGACTAGCGGGGTCTACGAGCAGTACTTC

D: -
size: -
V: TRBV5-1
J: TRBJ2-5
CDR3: CASSRGVGKTQYF
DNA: TGCGCCAGCAGCCGAGGGGTCGGGAAGACCCAGTACTTC

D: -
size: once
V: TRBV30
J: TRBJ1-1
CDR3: CAWVNNRAQGTEAFF
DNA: TGTGCCTGGGTAAATAACAGGGCTCAGGGCACTGAAGCTTTCTTT

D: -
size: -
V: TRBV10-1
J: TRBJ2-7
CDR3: CASSESRASYEQYF
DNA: TGCGCCAGCAGTGAGTCAAGGGCATCCTACGAGCAGTACTTC

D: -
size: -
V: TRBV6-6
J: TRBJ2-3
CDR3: CASSYYDPRDTDTQYF
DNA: TGTGCCAGCAGTTACTATGATCCCAGGGACACAGATACGCAGTATTTT

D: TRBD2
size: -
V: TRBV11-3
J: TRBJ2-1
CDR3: CASSQGLADVNEQFF
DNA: TGTGCCAGCAGCCAGGGACTAGCGGACGTCAATGAGCAGTTCTTC

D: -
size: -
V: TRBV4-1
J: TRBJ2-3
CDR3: CASSQDRVGGTQYF
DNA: TGCGCCAGCAGCCAAGATCGGGTTGGCGGAACGCAGTATTTT

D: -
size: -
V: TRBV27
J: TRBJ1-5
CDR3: CASSLATNQPQHF
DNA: TGTGCCAGCAGTTTAGCAACTAATCAGCCCCAGCATTTT

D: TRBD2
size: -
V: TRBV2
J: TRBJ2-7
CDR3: CASRPGLAGLTAYEQYF
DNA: TGTGCCAGCAGACCGGGACTAGCGGGCCTCACCGCCTACGAGCAGTACTTC

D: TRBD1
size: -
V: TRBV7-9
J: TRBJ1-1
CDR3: CASSPETGVNTEAFF
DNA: TGTGCCAGCAGCCCCGAGACAGGGGTGAACACTGAAGCTTTCTTT

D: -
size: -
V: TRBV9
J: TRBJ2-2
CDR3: CASSVGASNTGELFF
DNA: TGTGCCAGCAGCGTGGGGGCCTCGAACACCGGGGAGCTGTTTTTT